This TCR beta chain is drawn from a study of vaccination effects on CD4 cells after COVID-19. Profiling relied on immunoSEQ multiplex PCR, and the TCRdb table lists in-frame clones only, not all of them. Among roughly 24,000 clones listed, less than 85% were seen once. Concerning this clone itself: Its antigen is still unknown.

With the ViraFEST assay, the study expanded antigen-specific CD4+ T cells using viral peptide pools, then sequenced them. Scientists isolated CD4+ T cells after an approximately 10-day culture period ended. A PCR test confirmed that the person had SARS-CoV-2 infection between March and December 2020. This receptor was obtained from a human donor who had a prior SARS-CoV-2 infection. The sequenced sample was CD4+ T cells from PBMCs cultured with SARS-CoV-2 spike peptides, obtained before COVID-19 vaccination.

In DNA form, the CDR3 reads TGTGCCAGCTCTCAGTCCGGGACAGGGAAGGCCTATGGCTACACCTTC. Protein: CASSQSGTGKAYGYTF. The chain recombines TRBV18 with TRBJ1-2; 9 nucleotides match TRBD1. Germline-derived CDR1 and CDR2 are KGHSH and LQKENI. This CDR3 has 16 amino acids. After removal of 6 bases from V and 4 bases from J, the junction contained 12 bases not matched to a gene.